The following is a T cell receptor (beta chain) sequence with its context. This entry belongs to a study of control samples from healthy donors and cancer patients. J was trimmed by 3 bases and V by 3 bases; bases with no gene match: 2. CDR3 length: 13 amino acids. The germline CDR1 and CDR2 sequences are SGHNT and YYREEE (reference sequence). Sequenced by immunoSEQ multiplex PCR; TCRdb stores in-frame clones only, minus some. This sample has 70,000 or so clones, with roughly 80% found just once. The V call is TRBV5-4, the J call TRBJ1-2, with 7 bases that match TRBD1. This TCR was recovered from a man aged 50-59 years in good health. Sequencing was performed on blood. The CDR3 loop reads CASSWTGDYGYTF. In nucleotides, the CDR3 is TGTGCCAGCAGCTGGACAGGAGACTATGGCTACACCTTC.